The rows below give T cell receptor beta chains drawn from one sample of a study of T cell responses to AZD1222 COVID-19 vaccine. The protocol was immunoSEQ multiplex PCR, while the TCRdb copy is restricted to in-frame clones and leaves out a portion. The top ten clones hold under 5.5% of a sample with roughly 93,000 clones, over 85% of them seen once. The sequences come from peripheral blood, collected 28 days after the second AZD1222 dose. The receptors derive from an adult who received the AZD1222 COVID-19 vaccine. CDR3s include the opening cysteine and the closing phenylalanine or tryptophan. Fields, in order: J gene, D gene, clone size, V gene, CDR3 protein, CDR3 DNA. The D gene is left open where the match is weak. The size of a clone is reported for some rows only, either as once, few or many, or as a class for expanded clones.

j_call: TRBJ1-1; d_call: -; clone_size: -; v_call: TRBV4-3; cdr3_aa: CASSHTLTVEAFF; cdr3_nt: TGCGCCAGCAGCCACACCCTGACAGTTGAAGCTTTCTTT
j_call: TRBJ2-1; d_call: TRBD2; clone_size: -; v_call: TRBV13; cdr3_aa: CASSSLGTSGGAGEQFF; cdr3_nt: TGTGCCAGCAGCTCCCTCGGAACTAGCGGGGGGGCCGGTGAGCAGTTCTTC
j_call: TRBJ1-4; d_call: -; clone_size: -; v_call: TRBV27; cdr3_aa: CASSRLENEKLFF; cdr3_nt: TGTGCCAGCAGTAGGTTGGAGAATGAAAAACTGTTTTTT
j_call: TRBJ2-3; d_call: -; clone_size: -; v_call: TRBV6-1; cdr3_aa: CASSEAGRTDTQYF; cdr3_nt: TGTGCCAGCAGTGAAGCGGGACGCACAGATACGCAGTATTTT
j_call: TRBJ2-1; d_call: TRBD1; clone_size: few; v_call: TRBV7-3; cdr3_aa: CASSPTGGSYNEQFF; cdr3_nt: TGTGCCAGCAGCCCAACAGGGGGATCCTACAATGAGCAGTTCTTC
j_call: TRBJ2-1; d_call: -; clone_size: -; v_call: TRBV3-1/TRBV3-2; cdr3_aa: CASSQGLGFYNEQFF; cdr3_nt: TGTGCCAGCAGCCAAGGTTTGGGATTCTACAATGAGCAGTTCTTC
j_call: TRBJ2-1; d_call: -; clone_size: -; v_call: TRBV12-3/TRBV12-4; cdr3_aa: CASSGTMYNEQFF; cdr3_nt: TGTGCCAGCAGTGGAACAATGTACAATGAGCAGTTCTTC
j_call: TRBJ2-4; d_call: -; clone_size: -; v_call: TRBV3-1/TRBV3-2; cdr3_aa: CASSLSSLAKNIQYF; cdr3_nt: TGTGCCAGCAGTCTCAGTTCTCTAGCCAAAAACATTCAGTACTTC
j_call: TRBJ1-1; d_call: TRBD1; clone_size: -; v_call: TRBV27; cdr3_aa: CASATGGTEAFF; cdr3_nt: TGTGCCAGCGCGACAGGGGGTACTGAAGCTTTCTTT
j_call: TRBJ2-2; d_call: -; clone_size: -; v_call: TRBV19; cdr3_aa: CASTPYLRTGSDTGELFF; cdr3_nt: TGTGCCAGTACCCCCTACCTCCGAACAGGGTCCGACACCGGGGAGCTGTTTTTT
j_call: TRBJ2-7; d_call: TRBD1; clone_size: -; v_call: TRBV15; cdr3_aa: CATSRDRVTGEQYF; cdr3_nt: TGTGCCACCAGCAGGGACAGGGTCACAGGAGAGCAGTACTTC
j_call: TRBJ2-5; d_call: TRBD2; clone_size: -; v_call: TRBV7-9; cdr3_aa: CASSASGGQETQYF; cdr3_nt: TGTGCCAGCAGCGCTAGCGGGGGACAAGAGACCCAGTACTTC
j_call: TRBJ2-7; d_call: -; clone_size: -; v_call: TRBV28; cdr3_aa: CASSLQTLGGTEQYF; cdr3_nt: TGTGCCAGCAGTTTACAGACCCTTGGCGGGACCGAGCAGTACTTC
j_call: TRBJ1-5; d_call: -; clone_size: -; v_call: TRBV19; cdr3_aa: CASSIIQGNQPQHF; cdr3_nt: TGTGCCAGTAGTATAATCCAGGGCAATCAGCCCCAGCATTTT
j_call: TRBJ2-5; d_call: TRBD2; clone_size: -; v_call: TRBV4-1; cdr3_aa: CASSHVLAGQETQYF; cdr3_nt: TGCGCCAGCAGCCACGTACTAGCGGGGCAAGAGACCCAGTACTTC
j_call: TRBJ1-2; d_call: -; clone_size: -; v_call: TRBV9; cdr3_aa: CASSPSGAGYGYTF; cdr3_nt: TGTGCCAGCAGCCCGAGTGGGGCAGGGTATGGCTACACCTTC
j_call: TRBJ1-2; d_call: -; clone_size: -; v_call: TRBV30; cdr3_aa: CAWSVWGTSGYTF; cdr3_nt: TGTGCCTGGAGTGTATGGGGGACTAGTGGCTACACCTTC
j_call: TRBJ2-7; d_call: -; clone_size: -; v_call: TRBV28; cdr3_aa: CASSPTPAEQYF; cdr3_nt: TGTGCCAGCAGTCCAACCCCTGCCGAGCAGTACTTC
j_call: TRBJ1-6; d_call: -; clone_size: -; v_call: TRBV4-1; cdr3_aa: CASSQGSGTYNSPLHF; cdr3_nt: TGCGCCAGCAGCCAAGGGTCGGGTACTTATAATTCACCCCTCCACTTT
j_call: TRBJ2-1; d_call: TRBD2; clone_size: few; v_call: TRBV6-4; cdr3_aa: CASSEGTSGYNEQFF; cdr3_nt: TGTGCCAGCAGTGAGGGGACTAGCGGCTACAATGAGCAGTTCTTC
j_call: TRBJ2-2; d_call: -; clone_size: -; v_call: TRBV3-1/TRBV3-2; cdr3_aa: CASSQGAGELFF; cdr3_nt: TGTGCCAGCAGCCAGGGGGCCGGGGAGCTGTTTTTT
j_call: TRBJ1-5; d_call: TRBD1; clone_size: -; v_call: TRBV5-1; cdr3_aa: CASSLEGTGPYSNQPQHF; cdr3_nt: TGCGCCAGCAGCTTGGAAGGGACAGGGCCCTATAGCAATCAGCCCCAGCATTTT
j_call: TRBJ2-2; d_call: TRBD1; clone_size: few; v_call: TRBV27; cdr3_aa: CASSLRGTQGVELFF; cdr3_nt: TGTGCCAGCAGTTTAAGAGGCACGCAGGGGGTGGAGCTGTTTTTT
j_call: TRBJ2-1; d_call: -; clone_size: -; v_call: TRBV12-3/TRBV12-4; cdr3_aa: CASRYGGGNEQFF; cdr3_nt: TGTGCCAGCAGGTACGGAGGTGGCAATGAGCAGTTCTTC
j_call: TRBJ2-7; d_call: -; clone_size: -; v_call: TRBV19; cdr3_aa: CASSVGQSTYEQYF; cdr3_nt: TGTGCCAGTAGTGTAGGACAGTCCACCTACGAGCAGTACTTC
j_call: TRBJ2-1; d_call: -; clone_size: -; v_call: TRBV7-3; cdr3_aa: CASTEAARTYNEQFF; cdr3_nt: TGTGCCAGCACGGAGGCGGCCCGGACCTACAATGAGCAGTTCTTC
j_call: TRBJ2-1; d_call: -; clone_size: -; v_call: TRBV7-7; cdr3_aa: CASSFGAGYNEQFF; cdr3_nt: TGTGCTAGCAGCTTTGGGGCAGGGTACAATGAGCAGTTCTTC
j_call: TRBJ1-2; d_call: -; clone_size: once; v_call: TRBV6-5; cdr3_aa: CASAETVDYGYTF; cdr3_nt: TGTGCCAGTGCCGAGACAGTCGACTATGGCTACACCTTC
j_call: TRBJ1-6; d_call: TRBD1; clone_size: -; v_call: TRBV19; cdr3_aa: CASRPPGQGSNSPLHF; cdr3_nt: TGTGCCAGTAGACCGCCGGGACAGGGCAGTAATTCACCCCTCCACTTT
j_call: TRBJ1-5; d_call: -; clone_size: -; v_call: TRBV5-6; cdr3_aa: CASSLAPGYSNQPQHF; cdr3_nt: TGTGCCAGCAGCTTGGCCCCGGGGTATAGCAATCAGCCCCAGCATTTT
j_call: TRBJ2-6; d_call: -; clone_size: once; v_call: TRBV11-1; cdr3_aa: CASSYQASRANVLTF; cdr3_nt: TGTGCCAGCAGCTACCAGGCGAGTCGGGCCAACGTCCTGACTTTC
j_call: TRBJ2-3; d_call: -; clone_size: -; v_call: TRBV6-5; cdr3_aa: CASTSRASTDTQYF; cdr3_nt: TGTGCCAGCACCAGTAGGGCCTCCACAGATACGCAGTATTTT
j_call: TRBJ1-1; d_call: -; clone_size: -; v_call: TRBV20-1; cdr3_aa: CSASLMNTEAFF; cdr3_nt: TGCAGTGCTAGTCTCATGAACACTGAAGCTTTCTTT
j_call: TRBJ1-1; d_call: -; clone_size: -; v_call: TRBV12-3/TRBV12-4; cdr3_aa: CASRRAGKYEAFF; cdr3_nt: TGTGCCAGCAGACGGGCAGGGAAGTATGAAGCTTTCTTT
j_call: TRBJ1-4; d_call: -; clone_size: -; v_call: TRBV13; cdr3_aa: CASSFGATNEKLFF; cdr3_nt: TGTGCCAGCAGCTTCGGCGCAACTAATGAAAAACTGTTTTTT
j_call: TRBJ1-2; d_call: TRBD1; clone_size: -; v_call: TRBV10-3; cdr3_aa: CAISAQGVSWGYTF; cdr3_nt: TGTGCCATCAGTGCACAGGGGGTGTCGTGGGGCTACACCTTC
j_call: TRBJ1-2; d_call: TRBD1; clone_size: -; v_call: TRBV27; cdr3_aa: CASSQQFGDSPTF; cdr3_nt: TGTGCCAGCAGTCAGCAATTCGGGGACAGCCCCACCTTC
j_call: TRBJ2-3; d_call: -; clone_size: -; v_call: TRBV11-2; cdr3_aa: CASSLAGEADTQYF; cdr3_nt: TGTGCCAGCAGCTTGGCAGGGGAGGCGGATACGCAGTATTTT
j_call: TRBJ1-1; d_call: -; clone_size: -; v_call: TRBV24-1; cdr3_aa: CATSDRLFFRVRNTEAFF; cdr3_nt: TGTGCCACCAGCGATCGATTATTCTTTCGTGTTCGGAACACTGAAGCTTTCTTT
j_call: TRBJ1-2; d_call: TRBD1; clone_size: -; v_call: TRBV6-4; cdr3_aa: CASSERTGGRGYTF; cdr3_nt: TGTGCCAGCAGTGAAAGGACAGGGGGCCGGGGCTACACCTTC
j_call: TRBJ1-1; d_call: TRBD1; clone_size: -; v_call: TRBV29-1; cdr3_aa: CSVDYPDRVPNTEAFF; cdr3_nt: TGCAGCGTTGATTATCCTGACAGGGTACCGAACACTGAAGCTTTCTTT